This TCR beta chain appears in the sequencing data of a study of blood T cell repertoires in COVID-19. The table came from immunoSEQ multiplex PCR; TCRdb's copy has only in-frame clones and leaves some out. The sample shows about 310,000 clones, approximately 86% of them seen only once. The receptor was derived from a man in his 70s with acute or convalescent COVID-19. The sequenced sample consisted of peripheral blood.

DNA of the CDR3: TGTGCCAGCAGCGTCGACAGGGATACTGAAGCTTTCTTT. Protein product: CASSVDRDTEAFF. The chain carries TRBV7-2 and TRBJ1-1; 7 positions agree with TRBD1. CDR1 is SGHTA, CDR2 FQGNSA, per germline. V was pared by 5 bases and J by 5 bases, with 5 bases of the junction left unmatched. CDR3 length equals 13 residues.